This T cell receptor (beta chain) was recovered during a study of blood T cell repertoires in COVID-19 (dated by TCRdb to the early 2020s). Study-wide context: Samples from collaborators originated in the United States, Italy and Spain and spanned both the acute and convalescent phases of COVID-19. The prospective study material was composed of cDNA or gDNA derived from T cells, B-cell-depleted T cells, or PBMCs. The dataset comprised deeply sampled blood TCRbeta repertoires from subjects exposed to, actively infected with, or recovered from COVID-19. The repertoires were released in a freely available public database meant as a resource for research on the immune response to SARS-CoV-2. Where available, HLA class I and class II types were taken from metadata supplied by the sample provider and were not determined by assay-based typing. The samples were drawn from the first 160 participants of the ongoing ImmuneRACE study and from 1,254 subjects provided by 6 global collaborators. Sample metadata almost always included a de-identified subject ID, COVID-19 status, age in years and sex.

The immunoSEQ Assay, a bias-controlled multiplex PCR, was used to amplify TCRbeta CDR3 regions from genomic DNA. The paper's processing steps were these. The number of nucleated cells in each sample was estimated from the amplification of reference gene primers within the assay. To quantify the absolute abundance of each unique TCRbeta CDR3 rearrangement, sequence reads were collapsed and filtered. For each sample, productive Simpson clonality was calculated by taking the square root of Simpson's diversity index across productive rearrangements. TCRdb took this table from immuneACCESS and kept in-frame rearrangements with V and J called. Such tables lack part of the clones; where checked against another copy, unresolved V genes explain under half of the gap, and the rest is unexplained. V, J and clone size reflect that table, while D and trimming were determined from the DNA. In this sample the table shows 470,000 or so clones, nearly 90% of which occur a single time. Roughly 1.9% of the sample is held by the ten biggest clonotypes.

The investigation overall reported the following: Clinical and demographic metadata were provided uncurated, with the amount varying by source and participant.

In the prospective study, participants were roughly 18 to 95 years old, resided in 25 or so geographic areas of the United States, and were enrolled through a virtual design. In the prospective study, participants were assigned to cohorts based on the clinical history participants reported in a screening survey and a study questionnaire. In the prospective study, whole blood, serum and a nasopharyngeal or oropharyngeal swab were collected from each participant by mobile phlebotomists. Prospective study participants could optionally give additional blood draws and questionnaires over a roughly 2-month period. Before DNA extraction, blood samples from the prospective study were shipped at room temperature or frozen. CDR1 and CDR2 are drawn from the germline V gene (reference sequence): MNHEY, SMNVEV. The CDR3 has 15 amino acids, counting the end cysteine and phenylalanine. Only the CDR3 region is kept as DNA, spanning 45 bases read in frame from base 1. Relative to germline, V is 1 base shorter and J is 4 bases shorter, with 12 bases between their ends.

As to this clone: It has no known antigen specificity. Base qualities are not provided; no much larger clone lies one nucleotide away.

This receptor was obtained from a young woman with acute COVID-19. This chain joins TRBV27 to TRBJ2-3; the best D guess is TRBD2, with 5 bases matching. Sequenced input: PBMCs or T cells enriched from blood (not recorded which). DNA sequence: TGTGCCAGCAGTTTATTCGGCGGGCTAGCAGATACGCAGTATTTT. Its protein reads: CASSLFGGLADTQYF.